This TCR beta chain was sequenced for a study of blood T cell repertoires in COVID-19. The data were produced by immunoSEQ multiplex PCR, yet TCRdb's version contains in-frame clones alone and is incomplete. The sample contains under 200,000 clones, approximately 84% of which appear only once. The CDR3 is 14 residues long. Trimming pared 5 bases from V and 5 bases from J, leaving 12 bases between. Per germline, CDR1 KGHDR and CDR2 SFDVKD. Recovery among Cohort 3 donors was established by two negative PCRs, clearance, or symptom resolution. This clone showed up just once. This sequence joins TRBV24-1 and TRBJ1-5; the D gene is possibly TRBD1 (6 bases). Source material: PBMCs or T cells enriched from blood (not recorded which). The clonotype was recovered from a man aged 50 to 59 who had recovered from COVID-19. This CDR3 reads CATSAPDRYQPQHF. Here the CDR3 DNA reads TGTGCCACCAGTGCCCCGGACAGATATCAGCCCCAGCATTTT.